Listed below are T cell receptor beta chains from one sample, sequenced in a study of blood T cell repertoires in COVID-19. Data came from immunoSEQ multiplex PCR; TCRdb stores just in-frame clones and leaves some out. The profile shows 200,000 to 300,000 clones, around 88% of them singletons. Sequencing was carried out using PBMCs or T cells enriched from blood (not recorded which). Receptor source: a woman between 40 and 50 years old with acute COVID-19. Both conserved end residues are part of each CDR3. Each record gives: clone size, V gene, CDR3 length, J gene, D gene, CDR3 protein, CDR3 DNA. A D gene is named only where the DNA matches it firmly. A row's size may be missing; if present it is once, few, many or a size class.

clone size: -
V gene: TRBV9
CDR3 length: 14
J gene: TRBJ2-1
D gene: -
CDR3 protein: CASSPYLSYNEQFF
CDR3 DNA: TGTGCCAGCAGCCCCTATCTGAGTTACAATGAGCAGTTCTTC

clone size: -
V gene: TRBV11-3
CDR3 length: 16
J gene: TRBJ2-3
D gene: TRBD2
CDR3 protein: CASSLDSGSGTDTQYF
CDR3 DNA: TGTGCCAGCAGCTTAGATAGCGGGAGCGGTACAGATACGCAGTATTTT

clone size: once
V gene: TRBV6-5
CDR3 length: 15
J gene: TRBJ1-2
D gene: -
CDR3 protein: CASSTSGGGGYGYTF
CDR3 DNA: TGTGCCAGCAGTACCTCGGGGGGAGGGGGGTATGGCTACACCTTC

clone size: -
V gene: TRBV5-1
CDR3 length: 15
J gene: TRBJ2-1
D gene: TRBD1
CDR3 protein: CASSLHGDRVNEQFF
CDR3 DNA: TGCGCCAGCAGCCTGCACGGGGACAGGGTGAATGAGCAGTTCTTC

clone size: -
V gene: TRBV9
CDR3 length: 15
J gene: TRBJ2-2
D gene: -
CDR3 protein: CASSMQASNTGELFF
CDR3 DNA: TGTGCCAGCAGCATGCAGGCCTCGAACACCGGGGAGCTGTTTTTT

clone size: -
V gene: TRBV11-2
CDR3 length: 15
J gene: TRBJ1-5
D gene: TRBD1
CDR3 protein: CASSYGQGLNQPQHF
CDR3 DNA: TGTGCCAGCAGCTACGGACAGGGACTAAATCAGCCCCAGCATTTT

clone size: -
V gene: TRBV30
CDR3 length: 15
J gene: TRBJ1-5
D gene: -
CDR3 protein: CAWSIGVYSNQPQHF
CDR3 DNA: TGTGCCTGGAGTATTGGAGTTTATAGCAATCAGCCCCAGCATTTT

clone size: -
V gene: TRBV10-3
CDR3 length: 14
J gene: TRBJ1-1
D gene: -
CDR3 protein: CAISEVQVNTEAFF
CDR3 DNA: TGTGCCATCAGTGAGGTACAGGTGAACACTGAAGCTTTCTTT

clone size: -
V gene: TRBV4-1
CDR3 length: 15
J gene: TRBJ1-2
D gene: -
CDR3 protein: CASSRLGGATDGYTF
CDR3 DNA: TGCGCCAGCAGCCGATTGGGCGGGGCCACCGATGGCTACACCTTC

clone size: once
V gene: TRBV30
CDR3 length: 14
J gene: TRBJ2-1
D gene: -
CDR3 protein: CAWGVLGQNNEQFF
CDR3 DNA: TGTGCCTGGGGGGTCCTTGGACAGAACAATGAGCAGTTCTTC

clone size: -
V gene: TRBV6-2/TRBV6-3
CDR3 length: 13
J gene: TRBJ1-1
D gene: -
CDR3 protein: CASSLHMNTEAFF
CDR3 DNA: TGTGCCAGCAGCCTACATATGAACACTGAAGCTTTCTTT

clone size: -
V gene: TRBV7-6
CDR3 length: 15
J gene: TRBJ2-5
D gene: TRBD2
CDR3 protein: CASSSRTSGQETQYF
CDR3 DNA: TGTGCCAGCAGCTCCCGGACTAGCGGCCAAGAGACCCAGTACTTC

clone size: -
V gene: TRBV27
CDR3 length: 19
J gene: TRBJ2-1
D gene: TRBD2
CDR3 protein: CASSLSPGVGGRAFYEQFF
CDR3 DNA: TGTGCCAGCAGTTTATCTCCGGGTGTCGGCGGGAGGGCCTTTTATGAGCAGTTCTTC

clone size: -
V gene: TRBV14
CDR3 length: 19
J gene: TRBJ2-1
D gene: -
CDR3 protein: CASSQWGPPFDSSYNEQFF
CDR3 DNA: TGTGCCAGCAGCCAATGGGGCCCCCCTTTCGACAGCTCCTACAATGAGCAGTTCTTC

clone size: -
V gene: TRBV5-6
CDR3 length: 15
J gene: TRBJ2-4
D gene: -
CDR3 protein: CASSSRDGAKNIQYF
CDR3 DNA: TGTGCCAGCAGTAGCAGGGATGGAGCCAAAAACATTCAGTACTTC

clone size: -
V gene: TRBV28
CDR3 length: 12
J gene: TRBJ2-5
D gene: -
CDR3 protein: CASNKARETQYF
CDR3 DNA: TGTGCCAGCAACAAGGCGAGGGAGACCCAGTACTTC